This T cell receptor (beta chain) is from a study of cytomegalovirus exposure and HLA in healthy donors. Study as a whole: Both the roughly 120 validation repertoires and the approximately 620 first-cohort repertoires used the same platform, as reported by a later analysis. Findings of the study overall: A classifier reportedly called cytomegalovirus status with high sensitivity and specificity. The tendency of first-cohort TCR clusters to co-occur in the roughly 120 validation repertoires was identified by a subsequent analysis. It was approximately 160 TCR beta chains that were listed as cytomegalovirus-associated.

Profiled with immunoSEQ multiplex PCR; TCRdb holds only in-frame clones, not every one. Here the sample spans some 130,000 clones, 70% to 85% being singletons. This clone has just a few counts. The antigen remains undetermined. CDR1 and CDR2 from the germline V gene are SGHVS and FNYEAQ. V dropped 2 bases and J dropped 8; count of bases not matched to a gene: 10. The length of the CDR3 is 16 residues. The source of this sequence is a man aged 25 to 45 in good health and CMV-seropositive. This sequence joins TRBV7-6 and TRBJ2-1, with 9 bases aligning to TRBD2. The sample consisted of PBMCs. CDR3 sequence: CASSLIGSGRGYEQFF. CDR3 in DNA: TGTGCCAGCAGCTTAATTGGTAGCGGGAGAGGATATGAGCAGTTCTTC.